A single sample gave rise to the 10 T cell receptor beta chains below, sequenced in a study of cytomegalovirus exposure and HLA in healthy donors. Clones were read by immunoSEQ multiplex PCR, and TCRdb kept only the in-frame ones, dropping some. The sample includes about 160,000 clones, approximately 90% of them seen just once. Sequencing used PBMCs. These receptors were collected from a man between 18 and 35 years old in good health and CMV-seronegative.

The rearrangement uses TRBV27 and TRBJ2-3, with TRBD1 as a possible D gene (5 bases). From germline, CDR1 is MNHEY and CDR2 SMNVEV (reference sequence). Deletions cut 4 bases from V and 5 bases from J, with 13 bases between. The CDR3 length is 14 residues. CDR3 DNA: TGTGCCAGCAGTTGGTCCGGCACAGGAGATACGCAGTATTTT. Protein sequence: CASSWSGTGDTQYF.

V and J are TRBV4-2 and TRBJ2-3; 7 bases match TRBD1. The CDR3 spans 16 residues. Trimming at V came to 1 base and at J to 0 bases, leaving 4 bases not matched to a gene. Germline V gene data show CDR1 as LGHNA and CDR2 as YNFKEQ. The CDR3 here is CASSQAPGQSTDTQYF. The CDR3 region has the DNA TGTGCCAGCAGCCAAGCTCCGGGACAGAGCACAGATACGCAGTATTTT.

V gene TRBV28 combines with J gene TRBJ2-7; 8 nucleotides agree with TRBD1. Per germline, CDR1 MDHEN and CDR2 SYDVKM. V was clipped by 7 bases and J by 4 bases; unmatched bases: 12. The CDR3 length is 15 residues. This chain's CDR3 is CASKSGQGADYEQYF. Written as DNA, the CDR3 is TGTGCCAGCAAAAGTGGACAGGGAGCGGATTACGAGCAGTACTTC.

The CDR3 nucleotides read TGCAGCGTTGAATTAGCGGACAATGAGCAGTTCTTC. This codes for CSVELADNEQFF. The chain joins TRBV29-1 to TRBJ2-1; D might be TRBD2 (6 bases). Trimming removed 2 bases from V and 5 bases from J, with 7 bases in between. The CDR3 has 12 residues. Germline V gives CDR1 SQVTM, CDR2 ANQGSEA.

The chain couples TRBV4-3 to TRBJ2-7; 9 bases match TRBD1. The CDR3 loop spans 16 amino acids. Looked up from germline, CDR1 is LGHNA and CDR2 is YSLEER. V shed 4 bases and J 5 bases; nucleotides not matched to a gene: 12. In DNA, the CDR3 is TGCGCCAGCAGCCCATATTCGGGACAGGGACCCCACGAGCAGTACTTC. Its translation: CASSPYSGQGPHEQYF.

The chain has TRBV6-1 and TRBJ1-5; D is ambiguous. Deletions cut 1 base from V and 0 bases from J, with 19 bases between. The CDR3 is 19 residues long. Germline V gene data show CDR1 as MNHNS and CDR2 as SASEGT. DNA for the CDR3: TGTGCCAGCAGTGAAGTACCCGTGGTGAGAAGTTATAGCAATCAGCCCCAGCATTTT. Protein: CASSEVPVVRSYSNQPQHF.

The V and J genes are TRBV5-4 and TRBJ1-2; D might be TRBD1 (6 bases). V lost 4 bases and J 2 bases, leaving 18 bases between the germline ends. The CDR3 runs 16 residues. Per the germline V gene, CDR1 is SGHNT and CDR2 is YYREEE (reference sequence). The CDR3 region has the DNA TGTGCCAGCAGCCTCCCTCCCTGGACAGTGAACTATGGCTACACCTTC. This codes for CASSLPPWTVNYGYTF. Full variable domain (remainder filled in from reference TRBV5-4 and TRBJ1-2): ETGVTQSPTHLIKTRGQQVTLRCSSQSGHNTVSWYQQALGQGPQFIFQYYREEENGRGNFPPRFSGLQFPNYSSELNVNALELDDSALYLCASSLPPWTVNYGYTFGSGTRLTVV.

This clone was detected once. This rearrangement joins TRBV27 to TRBJ1-2, with D possibly TRBD1 on 5 matching bases. Germline V gives CDR1 MNHEY, CDR2 SMNVEV (reference sequence). This CDR3 region has 13 residues. Between the trimmed V and J ends, which lost 4 bases and 4 bases, there was a span of 10 bases. CDR3 nucleotides: TGTGCCAGCAGTTATGGCAGGGCCTATGGCTACACCTTC. Its translation is CASSYGRAYGYTF.

The V and J genes are TRBV2 and TRBJ2-3; D gene uncertain. Germline V gene sequence: CDR1 SNHLY, CDR2 FYNNEI. The CDR3 runs 15 residues. V was clipped by 4 bases and J by 1 base, with 12 bases between them. CDR3 DNA: TGTGCCAGCAGTGTTAGCTTGTGGGGCACAGATACGCAGTATTTT. Translating it yields CASSVSLWGTDTQYF. Variable domain in full (rest from reference TRBV2 and TRBJ2-3): EPEVTQTPSHQVTQMGQEVILRCVPISNHLYFYWYRQILGQKVEFLVSFYNNEISEKSEIFDDQFSVERPDGSNFTLKIRSTKLEDSAMYFCASSVSLWGTDTQYFGPGTRLTVL.

The chain uses TRBV6-4 and TRBJ2-2; the match to TRBD1 covers 7 bases. The trim removed 4 bases at V and 5 bases at J, leaving 4 bases unmatched. This CDR3 contains 14 residues. Germline loops: CDR1 MRHNA, CDR2 SNTAGT. The CDR3 protein is CASSAAGGTGELFF. CDR3 nucleotides: TGTGCCAGCAGTGCGGCAGGGGGAACCGGGGAGCTGTTTTTT.